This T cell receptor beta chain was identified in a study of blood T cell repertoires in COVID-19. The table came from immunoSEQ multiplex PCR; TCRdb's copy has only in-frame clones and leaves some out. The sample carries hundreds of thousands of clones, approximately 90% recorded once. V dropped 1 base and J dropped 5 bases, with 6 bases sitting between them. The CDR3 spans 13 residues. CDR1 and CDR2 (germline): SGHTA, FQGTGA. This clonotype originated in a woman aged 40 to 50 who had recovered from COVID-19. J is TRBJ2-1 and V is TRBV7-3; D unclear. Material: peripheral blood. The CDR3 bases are TGTGCCAGCAGCTTAATGTCCGACAATGAGCAGTTCTTC. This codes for CASSLMSDNEQFF.